What follows is one T cell receptor beta chain and its context. The record originates from a study of CXCR3-negative and CXCR3-positive naive CD8 T cells. Preparation of TRB cDNA libraries relied on 5' RACE carrying UMI labels. TCRdb reprocessed the 5' RACE reads; each CDR3 protein has one entry and no DNA is given. In all, the sample yields about 41,000 distinct CDR3 sequences. The clonotype comes from a human donor in good health. Some clones in this sample may be carry-over from other donors' samples. Sequenced sample: naive CXCR3- CD8+ T cells from blood. Stated subset: CD45RO-CCR7+CD27+CD95- naive CD8+ T cells lacking CXCR3 (TNR3-).

Here the CDR3 reads CSARRQGGEQFF. The rearrangement joins TRBV20-1 to TRBJ2-1; as DNA is missing, the TRBD1 call by TCRdb cannot be tested. The CDR3 extends over 12 amino acids. CDR1 is DFQATT, CDR2 SNEGSKA, per germline (reference sequence).